The present TCR beta chain was sequenced within a study of monozygotic twins with inflammatory bowel disease. Study results and caveats: No single strong signal or clonotype associated with IBD was supported. Limited statistical power may explain no repertoire similarity difference between concordant and discordant twins.

Every TCR library drew on 3500 ng of total RNA. Through template switching, UMIs that included a 6-nucleotide sample barcode were added. TCRdb reanalyzed the 5' RACE reads and collapses them to one entry per CDR3 protein, without DNA. This sample's clone table lists about 380,000 distinct CDR3 sequences. This CDR3 is 11 amino acids long. CDR1 is KGHDR and CDR2 is SFDVKD in the germline V gene. To note about this clonotype: Its antigen is as yet unknown.

The specimen was blood. This clonotype was sampled from a human donor with ulcerative colitis or Crohn's disease, or a healthy co-twin of an affected twin (not recorded which). This sequence joins TRBV24-1 and TRBJ2-1. CDR3 amino acids: CATSDSGEQFF.